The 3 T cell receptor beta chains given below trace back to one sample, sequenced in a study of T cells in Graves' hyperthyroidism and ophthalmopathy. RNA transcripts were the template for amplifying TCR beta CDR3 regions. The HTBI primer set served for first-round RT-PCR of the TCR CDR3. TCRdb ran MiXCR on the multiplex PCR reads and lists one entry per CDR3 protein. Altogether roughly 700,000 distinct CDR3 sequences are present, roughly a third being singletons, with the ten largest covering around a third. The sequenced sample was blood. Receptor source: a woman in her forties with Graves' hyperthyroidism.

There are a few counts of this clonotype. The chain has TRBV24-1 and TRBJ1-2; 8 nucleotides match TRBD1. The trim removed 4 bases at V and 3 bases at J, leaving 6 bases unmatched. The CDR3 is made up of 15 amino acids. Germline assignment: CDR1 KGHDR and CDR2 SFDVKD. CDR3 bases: TGTGCCACCAGTGAGACAGGGACAGGCTACTATGGCTACACCTTC. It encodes CATSETGTGYYGYTF.

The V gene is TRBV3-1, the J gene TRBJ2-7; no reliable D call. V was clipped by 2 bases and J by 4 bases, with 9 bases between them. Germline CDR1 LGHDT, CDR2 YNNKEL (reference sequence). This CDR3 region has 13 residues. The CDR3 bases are TGTGCCAGCAGCCAACAGCAACAGTACGAGCAGTACTTC. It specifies CASSQQQQYEQYF.

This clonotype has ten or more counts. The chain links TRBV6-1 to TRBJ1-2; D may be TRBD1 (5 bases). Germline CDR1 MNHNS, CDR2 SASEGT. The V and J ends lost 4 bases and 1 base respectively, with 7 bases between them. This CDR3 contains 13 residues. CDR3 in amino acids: CASSVTDNYGYTF. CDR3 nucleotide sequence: TGTGCCAGCAGTGTGACAGATAACTATGGCTACACCTTC.